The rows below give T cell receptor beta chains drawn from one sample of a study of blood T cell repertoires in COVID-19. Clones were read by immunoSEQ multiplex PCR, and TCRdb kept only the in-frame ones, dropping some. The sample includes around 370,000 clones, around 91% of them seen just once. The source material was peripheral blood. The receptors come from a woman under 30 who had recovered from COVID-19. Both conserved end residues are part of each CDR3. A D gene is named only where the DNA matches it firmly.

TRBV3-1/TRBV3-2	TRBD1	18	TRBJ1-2	CASSQDPWATEGANGYTF	TGTGCCAGCAGCCAAGATCCGTGGGCCACTGAGGGGGCTAATGGCTACACCTTC
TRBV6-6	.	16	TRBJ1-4	CASSYGLLATNEKLFF	TGTGCCAGCAGTTACGGACTACTCGCGACTAATGAAAAACTGTTTTTT
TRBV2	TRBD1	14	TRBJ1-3	CASGDRGSGNTIYF	TGTGCCAGCGGGGACAGGGGCTCTGGAAATACCATATATTTT
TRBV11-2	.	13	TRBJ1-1	CASSLGLNTEAFF	TGTGCCAGCAGCTTGGGCCTGAACACTGAAGCTTTCTTT
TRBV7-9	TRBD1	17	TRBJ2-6	CASSLVFQGAGANVLTF	TGTGCCAGCAGCTTAGTCTTCCAGGGGGCAGGGGCCAACGTCCTGACTTTC
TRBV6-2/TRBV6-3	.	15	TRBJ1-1	CASSYWRQSNTEAFF	TGTGCCAGCAGTTACTGGAGGCAGTCGAACACTGAAGCTTTCTTT
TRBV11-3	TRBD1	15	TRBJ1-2	CASSFGTGGPYGYTF	TGTGCCAGCAGCTTCGGGACAGGGGGCCCCTATGGCTACACCTTC
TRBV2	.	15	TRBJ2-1	CASSLQVSSYNEQFF	TGTGCCAGCAGCCTACAGGTCAGCTCCTACAATGAGCAGTTCTTC
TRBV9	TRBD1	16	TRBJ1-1	CASSVDPGSGGTEAFF	TGTGCCAGCAGCGTAGACCCAGGCTCAGGGGGGACTGAAGCTTTCTTT
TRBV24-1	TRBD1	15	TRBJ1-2	CATSETRDRGSGYTF	TGTGCCACCAGTGAAACCCGGGACAGGGGCTCTGGCTACACCTTC